A single sample is the source of the 28 T cell receptor beta chains below, sequenced in a study of cytomegalovirus exposure and HLA in healthy donors. The PCR used 60 Vbeta and 13 Jbeta primers. Only in-frame clones appear in the TCRdb table, and some are missing; sequencing was by immunoSEQ multiplex PCR. The sample gives roughly 100,000 clones, 71% of which show up once; over 2.5% is in the top ten. Sequences were obtained from PBMCs. These receptors were obtained from a female donor in good health and CMV-seronegative.

This clone was seen a single time. The chain joins TRBV19 to TRBJ2-7, with 12 bases identical to TRBD2. CDR3 length equals 13 residues. Losses at the gene ends were 10 bases for V and 6 bases for J; bases not matched to a gene: 7. Germline assignment: CDR1 LNHDA and CDR2 SQIVND (reference sequence). The CDR3 region is CATSTSGSGEQYF. In nucleotides, the CDR3 is TGTGCCACCTCGACTAGCGGGAGTGGCGAGCAGTACTTC.

DNA of the CDR3: TGTGCCACCGGAGGACAGGGGAAAAATGGCTACACCTTC. Its protein product is CATGGQGKNGYTF. This sequence joins TRBV15 and TRBJ1-2; 9 nucleotides match TRBD1. Germline lookup yields CDR1 LNHNV and CDR2 YYDKDF (reference sequence). The ends lost 8 bases at V and 6 bases at J; junction bases unmatched: 7. The CDR3 has 13 amino acids.

This sequence joins TRBV19 and TRBJ1-2; D may be TRBD1 (5 bases). CDR1 is LNHDA and CDR2 is SQIVND in the germline V gene (reference sequence). The ends were cut back, 3 bases at V and 5 bases at J, with 16 bases in the middle. This CDR3 is built from 15 residues. CDR3 in DNA: TGTGCCAGTAGTATGCCGGGACTGAAAATTTATGGCTACACCTTC. Protein sequence: CASSMPGLKIYGYTF.

The sample holds a few counts of this clone. The DNA of the CDR3 is TGCGCCAGCAGCCAAGATCCTAGCGGGAGGCAGTATGAGCAGTTCTTC. It specifies CASSQDPSGRQYEQFF. The chain couples TRBV4-3 to TRBJ2-1; 11 nucleotides agree with TRBD2. The CDR3 contains 16 residues. The germline gives CDR1 LGHNA, CDR2 YSLEER. J lost 8 bases, V lost 0 bases, and 6 bases had no gene match.

The chain uses TRBV5-1 and TRBJ2-1; TRBD1 aligns across 8 bases. CDR3 length: 16 amino acids. Germline values: CDR1 SGHRS, CDR2 YFSETQ. V trimming: 4 bases; J trimming: 7 bases; junction bases outside the gene matches: 13. DNA for the CDR3: TGCGCCAGCAGCAAAAAAGTTGCAGGGGGCCTTAATGAGCAGTTCTTC. As protein: CASSKKVAGGLNEQFF. Using reference TRBV5-1 and TRBJ2-1 for the parts outside the CDR3, the full variable domain is KAGVTQTPRYLIKTRGQQVTLSCSPISGHRSVSWYQQTPGQGLQFLFEYFSETQRNKGNFPGRFSGRQFSNSRSEMNVSTLELGDSALYLCASSKKVAGGLNEQFFGPGTRLTVL.

The chain uses TRBV6-6 and TRBJ1-1; D remains unclear. Trimming left V 4 bases short and J 1 base short, with 7 bases between. Germline V gives CDR1 MNHNY, CDR2 SVGAGI (reference sequence). CDR3 length: 13 amino acids. DNA for the CDR3: TGTGCCAGCAGTTCCACGAGGAACACTGAAGCTTTCTTT. This codes for CASSSTRNTEAFF.

The V call is TRBV7-9, the J call TRBJ2-4, with 7 bases fitting TRBD1. This CDR3 has 12 amino acids. The V and J ends lost 8 bases and 3 bases, in that order; junction bases with no gene match: 1. Per the germline V gene, CDR1 is SEHNR and CDR2 is FQNEAQ (reference sequence). The CDR3 here is CASQGDKNIQYF. The CDR3 nucleotides are TGTGCCAGCCAGGGGGACAAAAACATTCAGTACTTC.

The chain carries TRBV6-6 and TRBJ2-7; a possible D gene is TRBD1 (6 bases). Germline assignment: CDR1 MNHNY and CDR2 SVGAGI (reference sequence). The CDR3 sequence is 15 residues long. V lost 8 bases to trimming and J lost 4 bases, with 21 bases between them. The CDR3: CASRLGWDTAYEQYF. CDR3 DNA: TGTGCCAGCCGCCTCGGATGGGACACTGCTTACGAGCAGTACTTC.

This chain links TRBV30 with TRBJ1-3; D unresolved. The CDR3 extends over 15 amino acids. Germline CDR1 reads GTSNPN; CDR2 reads SVGIG (reference sequence). V lost 2 bases and J 0 bases, leaving 11 bases between the germline ends. The CDR3 DNA sequence: TGTGCCTGGAGTCGGAGACGGAGCTCTGGAAACACCATATATTTT. This sequence encodes CAWSRRRSSGNTIYF.

Regarding this clone: Mismatch with germline at one junction end may stem from a read error. V and J are TRBV7-7 and TRBJ2-5; D call uncertain. This CDR3 is built from 14 residues. Looked up from germline, CDR1 is SSHAT and CDR2 is FNYEAQ (reference sequence). DNA for the CDR3: TGTGCTAGCAGCCAACTGGGCGTCGGAGAGACCCAGTACTTC. It codes for CASSQLGVGETQYF.

This clone has just one count. The chain carries TRBV5-1 and TRBJ2-7; 8 bases fit TRBD1. With 0 bases clipped from V and 6 bases from J, the junction kept 2 bases outside the gene matches. The CDR3 runs 13 residues. From germline, CDR1 is SGHRS and CDR2 YFSETQ. The CDR3 reads CASSLDGTGEQYF. DNA for the CDR3: TGCGCCAGCAGCTTGGATGGGACAGGCGAGCAGTACTTC.

This clone showed up just once. V and J are TRBV5-4 and TRBJ1-3; TRBD1 matches 10 bases. The V and J ends lost 4 bases and 0 bases, in that order; junction bases with no gene match: 7. Germline CDR1 and CDR2: SGHNT and YYREEE (reference sequence). The CDR3 spans 17 residues. Written as DNA, the CDR3 is TGTGCCAGCAGCACCAGGACAGGGGGGATCTCTGGAAACACCATATATTTT. Its protein product is CASSTRTGGISGNTIYF.

This sequence joins TRBV27 and TRBJ2-3; 11 nucleotides agree with TRBD2. J lost 5 bases, V lost 4 bases, and 8 bases had no gene match. The CDR3 has 16 amino acids. The germline V gene has CDR1 MNHEY and CDR2 SMNVEV (reference sequence). CDR3 DNA sequence: TGTGCCAGCAGTTACACTAGCGGGAGTCTGGGAGATACGCAGTATTTT. It specifies CASSYTSGSLGDTQYF.

The chain recombines TRBV5-1 with TRBJ2-5; 8 nucleotides line up with TRBD1. The tail of the sequence fits TRBJ2-7 better, so the J call may be wrong. From germline, CDR1 is SGHRS and CDR2 YFSETQ. CDR3 length equals 14 residues. CDR3 amino acids: CASSLAGGYNEQYF. For the CDR3, the DNA is TGCGCCAGCAGCTTGGCAGGGGGCTATAACGAGCAGTACTTC.

This clone occurred a few times. The chain couples TRBV4-2 to TRBJ2-4; 8 positions agree with TRBD1. The CDR3 has 15 amino acids. The germline V gene encodes CDR1 LGHNA and CDR2 YNFKEQ. With 4 bases clipped from V and 5 bases from J, the junction kept 7 bases outside the gene matches. This chain's CDR3 is CASSPGTGTENIQYF. DNA of the CDR3: TGTGCCAGCAGCCCAGGGACAGGTACGGAAAACATTCAGTACTTC.

J is TRBJ1-1 and V is TRBV29-1; D call uncertain. Germline V gene data show CDR1 as SQVTM and CDR2 as ANQGSEA. V gave up 5 bases and J gave up 1 base, with 8 bases separating them. The length of the CDR3 is 12 residues. The DNA of the CDR3 is TGCAGCGTTAGCACTGGGAACACTGAAGCTTTCTTT. It is translated as CSVSTGNTEAFF.

The V and J genes are TRBV28 and TRBJ2-3, with D hard to call. This CDR3 contains 12 residues. From germline, CDR1 is MDHEN and CDR2 SYDVKM. V lost 7 bases and J lost 4, with 9 bases in between. CDR3 bases: TGTGCCAGCACAGCGCTGGCAGATACGCAGTATTTT. It yields the protein CASTALADTQYF. The complete variable domain, with remaining parts taken from reference TRBV28 and TRBJ2-3, reads DVKVTQSSRYLVKRTGEKVFLECVQDMDHENMFWYRQDPGLGLRLIYFSYDVKMKEKGDIPEGYSVSREKKERFSLILESASTNQTSMYLCASTALADTQYFGPGTRLTVL.

This clone was recorded only once. The chain carries TRBV29-1 and TRBJ2-3, with no clear D. CDR1 is SQVTM and CDR2 is ANQGSEA in the germline V gene. The CDR3 consists of 12 residues. Trimming took off 0 bases at V and 10 bases at J, with 11 bases between the two ends. CDR3 DNA sequence: TGCAGCGTTGAAGAATCCAGGATGGCGCAGTATTTT. Residues: CSVEESRMAQYF.

The chain joins TRBV19 to TRBJ2-4; TRBD2 aligns across 8 bases. The CDR3 is 19 residues long. J lost 1 base, V lost 3 bases, and 14 bases had no gene match. Germline values: CDR1 LNHDA, CDR2 SQIVND (reference sequence). Written as DNA, the CDR3 is TGTGCCAGTAGTATCCGGACCGGAGCGGGGGTGGTCGCCAAAAACATTCAGTACTTC. This encodes CASSIRTGAGVVAKNIQYF.

J is TRBJ2-7 and V is TRBV27, with 7 nucleotides matching TRBD2. The germline CDR1 and CDR2 sequences are MNHEY and SMNVEV (reference sequence). This CDR3 is 14 amino acids long. V shed 5 bases, J shed 2 bases, and the junction held 6 bases outside the gene matches. As DNA, the CDR3 is TGTGCCAGCAGTATCGCCCGGGGGGCCTACGAGCAGTACTTC. As protein: CASSIARGAYEQYF.

The chain recombines TRBV19 with TRBJ2-1; 9 bases agree with TRBD1. The germline gives CDR1 LNHDA, CDR2 SQIVND (reference sequence). Trimming removed 10 bases from V and 9 bases from J; junction bases left unmatched: 13. CDR3 length: 14 amino acids. The CDR3 here is CATNRDREAGEQFF. In nucleotides, the CDR3 is TGTGCCACCAATCGGGACAGGGAAGCTGGTGAGCAGTTCTTC.

The chain has TRBV18 and TRBJ2-7; no clear D. The germline V gene has CDR1 KGHSH and CDR2 LQKENI. CDR3 length equals 16 residues. Trimming took off 4 bases at V and 2 bases at J, with 18 bases between the two ends. CDR3 region: CASSQLTALRTYEQYF. In DNA form, the CDR3 reads TGTGCCAGCTCACAACTTACAGCTCTACGGACCTACGAGCAGTACTTC. Full variable domain (remainder filled in from reference TRBV18 and TRBJ2-7): NAGVMQNPRHLVRRRGQEARLRCSPMKGHSHVYWYRQLPEEGLKFMVYLQKENIIDESGMPKERFSAEFPKEGPSILRIQQVVRGDSAAYFCASSQLTALRTYEQYFGPGTRLTVT.

This chain connects TRBV7-9 to TRBJ1-5, with 8 bases aligning to TRBD1. Germline lookup yields CDR1 SEHNR and CDR2 FQNEAQ (reference sequence). V shed 5 bases, J shed 7 bases, and the junction held 7 bases outside the gene matches. The CDR3 extends over 14 amino acids. For the CDR3, the DNA is TGTGCCAGCAGCCGTGATACAGGGGGACAGCCCCAGCATTTT. Translating gives CASSRDTGGQPQHF.

The genes are TRBV6-1 and TRBJ1-2; no definite D call. This CDR3 comprises 13 residues. Trimming removed 1 base from V and 3 bases from J, with 6 bases in between. The germline gives CDR1 MNHNS, CDR2 SASEGT. The CDR3 is CASSEGHYYGYTF. Written as DNA, the CDR3 is TGTGCCAGCAGTGAAGGGCATTACTATGGCTACACCTTC.

This chain uses TRBV7-3 with TRBJ2-1; 11 bases agree with TRBD2. Per germline, CDR1 SGHTA and CDR2 FQGTGA. The V and J ends lost 4 bases and 6 bases, in that order; junction bases with no gene match: 8. CDR3 size: 16 residues. In nucleotides, the CDR3 is TGTGCCAGCAGCTCGGCCGGGACTAGCGGATTCAATGAGCAGTTCTTC. Translation gives CASSSAGTSGFNEQFF.

This clone was observed a single time. This chain uses TRBV4-1 with TRBJ2-1; TRBD1 matches 7 bases. CDR1 MGHRA and CDR2 YSYEKL come from the germline V gene. This CDR3 comprises 17 residues. J gave up 1 base and V 2 bases, and 8 bases lay outside the gene matches. CDR3 residues: CASSQTPPGQSYNEQFF. The DNA for the CDR3 is TGCGCCAGCAGCCAAACCCCCCCGGGACAGTCCTACAATGAGCAGTTCTTC.

V usage is TRBV9 and J usage is TRBJ2-1; maybe TRBD1 (7 bases). CDR1 and CDR2 from the germline V gene are SGDLS and YYNGEE. Trimming cost V 0 bases and J 4 bases, with 17 bases left between them. The CDR3 covers 17 residues. In DNA, the CDR3 is TGTGCCAGCAGCGTAGACCCCAGGGGGGTTGAATACAATGAGCAGTTCTTC. Its protein product is CASSVDPRGVEYNEQFF.

The V call is TRBV4-2, the J call TRBJ2-7; 8 bases agree with TRBD1. In germline, CDR1 is LGHNA, CDR2 YNFKEQ. This CDR3 is built from 15 residues. The V gene end was trimmed by 1 base and the J gene end by 4 bases; junction bases not matched to a gene: 6. CDR3: CASSQADRGGYEQYF. CDR3 bases: TGTGCCAGCAGCCAAGCTGACAGGGGTGGATACGAGCAGTACTTC.